The next 3 T cell receptor beta chains were all read from a single sample in a study of shared clonotypes between healthy human individuals. The table came from immunoSEQ multiplex PCR; TCRdb's copy has only in-frame clones and leaves some out. The repertoire consists of 2,100,000 or so clones, with almost 96% occurring once and the leading ten covering less than 0.15%. Sequencing used naive CD4+ T cells sorted from blood. Regarding subset: CD45RA+ positively selected. These receptors all stem from a man between 18 and 35 years old in good health.

As for this clone: This same CDR3 is encoded by further DNA sequences in the sample. This chain connects TRBV11-2 to TRBJ2-1; TRBD2 matches 8 bases. The V gene end was trimmed by 2 bases and the J gene end by 4 bases; junction bases not matched to a gene: 4. Germline V gene sequence: CDR1 SGHAT, CDR2 FQNNGV. The CDR3 has 15 amino acids. DNA for the CDR3: TGTGCCAGCAGCTTAATCAGCGGGAGTTACAATGAGCAGTTCTTC. It codes for CASSLISGSYNEQFF.

This clone occurred once. The rearrangement links TRBV5-1 to TRBJ1-1; D is ambiguous. Germline CDR1 SGHRS, CDR2 YFSETQ. The CDR3 is 14 amino acids. V gave up 0 bases and J gave up 3 bases, with 9 bases separating them. The CDR3 loop is CASSLDVGDTEAFF. CDR3 coding DNA: TGCGCCAGCAGCTTGGATGTCGGGGACACTGAAGCTTTCTTT. Filled out from reference TRBV5-1 and TRBJ1-1, the complete variable domain reads KAGVTQTPRYLIKTRGQQVTLSCSPISGHRSVSWYQQTPGQGLQFLFEYFSETQRNKGNFPGRFSGRQFSNSRSEMNVSTLELGDSALYLCASSLDVGDTEAFFGQGTRLTVV.

V and J are TRBV4-1 and TRBJ1-3; D is unresolved. Germline V lookup: CDR1 MGHRA, CDR2 YSYEKL. V was cut by 0 bases and J by 4 bases, with 10 bases left in between. The CDR3 consists of 15 residues. The CDR3 is CASSQEETSGNTIYF. In DNA, the CDR3 is TGCGCCAGCAGCCAAGAAGAGACTTCGGGAAACACCATATATTTT.